This TCR beta chain came from a study of blood T cell repertoires in COVID-19. V lost 2 bases and J lost 5; bases outside the gene matches: 8. CDR3 length equals 15 residues. Germline CDR1 reads SEHNR; CDR2 reads FQNEAQ (reference sequence). Measured with immunoSEQ multiplex PCR; TCRdb has only the in-frame clones, and not every one. The table lists approximately 500,000 clones, roughly nine tenths of them singletons. This chain joins TRBV7-9 and TRBJ2-7, with 8 bases that match TRBD1. Material for sequencing was peripheral blood. The TCR originated in a man aged 18 to 35 with COVID-19, enrolled during active disease. CDR3 nucleotides: TGTGCCAGCAGCTTATGGCAGGGGGCTACGAACGAGCAGTACTTC. Amino acid sequence: CASSLWQGATNEQYF.